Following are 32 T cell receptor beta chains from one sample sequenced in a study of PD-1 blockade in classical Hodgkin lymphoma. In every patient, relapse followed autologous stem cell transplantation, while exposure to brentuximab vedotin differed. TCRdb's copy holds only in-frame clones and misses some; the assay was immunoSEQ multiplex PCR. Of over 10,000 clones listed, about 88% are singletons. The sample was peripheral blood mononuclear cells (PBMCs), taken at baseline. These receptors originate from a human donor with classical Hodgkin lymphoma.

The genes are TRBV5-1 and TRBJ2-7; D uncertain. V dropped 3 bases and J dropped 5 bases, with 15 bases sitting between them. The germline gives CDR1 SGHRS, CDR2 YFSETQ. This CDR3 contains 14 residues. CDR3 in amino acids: CASSSQPTANEQYF. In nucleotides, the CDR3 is TGCGCCAGCAGCTCCCAACCAACAGCCAACGAGCAGTACTTC.

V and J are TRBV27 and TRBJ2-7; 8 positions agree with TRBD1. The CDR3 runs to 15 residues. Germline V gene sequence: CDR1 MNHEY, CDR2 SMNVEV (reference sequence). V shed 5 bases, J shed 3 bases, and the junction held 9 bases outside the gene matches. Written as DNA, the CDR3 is TGTGCCAGCAGTAGCCCGGCAGGGGGCGTCTACGAGCAGTACTTC. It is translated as CASSSPAGGVYEQYF.

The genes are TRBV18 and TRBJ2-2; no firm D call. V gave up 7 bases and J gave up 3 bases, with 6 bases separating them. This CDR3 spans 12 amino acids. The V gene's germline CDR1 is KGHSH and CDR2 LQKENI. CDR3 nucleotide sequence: TGTGCCAGCTGTTTCGACACCGGGGAGCTGTTTTTT. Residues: CASCFDTGELFF.

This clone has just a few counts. Written as DNA, the CDR3 is TGTGCCAGCAGTCAGGACCCATCGGGGGGCTACACCTTC. Translating gives CASSQDPSGGYTF. The V call is TRBV2, the J call TRBJ1-2; D is unresolved. V lost 5 bases to trimming and J lost 8 bases, with 15 bases between them. CDR1 and CDR2 (germline): SNHLY, FYNNEI. The CDR3 contains 13 residues.

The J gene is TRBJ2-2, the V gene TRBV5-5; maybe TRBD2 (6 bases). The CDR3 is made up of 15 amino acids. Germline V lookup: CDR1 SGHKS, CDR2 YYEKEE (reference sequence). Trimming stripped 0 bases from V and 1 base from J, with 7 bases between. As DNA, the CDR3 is TGTGCCAGCAGCTTGGGCGGGGTGAACACCGGGGAGCTGTTTTTT. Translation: CASSLGGVNTGELFF.

For the CDR3, the DNA is TGTGCCAGCAGCTTGAGAGGTACTAATGAAAAACTGTTTTTT. Its protein is CASSLRGTNEKLFF. The rearrangement uses TRBV5-4 and TRBJ1-4; D uncertain. This CDR3 has 14 residues. V gave up 1 base and J gave up 2 bases, with 6 bases separating them. Germline V gene lookup returns CDR1 SGHNT and CDR2 YYREEE (reference sequence).

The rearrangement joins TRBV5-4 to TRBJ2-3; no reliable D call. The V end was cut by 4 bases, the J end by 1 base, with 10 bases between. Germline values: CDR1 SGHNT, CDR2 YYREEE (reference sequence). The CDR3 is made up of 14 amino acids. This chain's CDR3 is CASSPWTGTDTQYF. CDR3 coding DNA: TGTGCCAGCAGCCCGTGGACGGGCACAGATACGCAGTATTTT.

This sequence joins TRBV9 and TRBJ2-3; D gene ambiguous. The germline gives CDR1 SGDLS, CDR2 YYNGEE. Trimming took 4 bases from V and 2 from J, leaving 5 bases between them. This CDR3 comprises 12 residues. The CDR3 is CASSLITDTQYF. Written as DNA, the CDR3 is TGTGCCAGCAGCCTGATCACAGATACGCAGTATTTT.

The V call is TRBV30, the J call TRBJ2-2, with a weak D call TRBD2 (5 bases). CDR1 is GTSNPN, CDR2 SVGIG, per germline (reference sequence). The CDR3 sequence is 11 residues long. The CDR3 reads CASDYAGELFF. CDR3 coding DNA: TGTGCGTCCGACTATGCCGGGGAGCTGTTTTTT.

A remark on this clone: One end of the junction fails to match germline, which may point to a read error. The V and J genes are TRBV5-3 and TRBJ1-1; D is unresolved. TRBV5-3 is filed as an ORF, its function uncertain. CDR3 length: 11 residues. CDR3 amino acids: CASSLSPEAFF. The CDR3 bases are TGTGCCAGCAGCTTAAGCCCTGAAGCTTTCTTT.

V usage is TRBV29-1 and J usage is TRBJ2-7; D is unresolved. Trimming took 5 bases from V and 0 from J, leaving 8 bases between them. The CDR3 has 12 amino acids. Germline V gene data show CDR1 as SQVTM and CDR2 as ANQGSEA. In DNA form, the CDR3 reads TGCAGCGTTCAGGAGAGCTCCTACGAGCAGTACTTC. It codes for CSVQESSYEQYF.

The CDR3 loop is CASRIQWTGGYEQYF. Here the CDR3 DNA reads TGTGCCAGCAGAATCCAGTGGACAGGGGGCTACGAGCAGTACTTC. The chain has TRBV6-5 and TRBJ2-7; 10 bases are shared with TRBD1. V was pared by 6 bases and J by 3 bases, with 8 bases of the junction left unmatched. Germline loops: CDR1 MNHEY, CDR2 SVGAGI. CDR3 size: 15 residues.

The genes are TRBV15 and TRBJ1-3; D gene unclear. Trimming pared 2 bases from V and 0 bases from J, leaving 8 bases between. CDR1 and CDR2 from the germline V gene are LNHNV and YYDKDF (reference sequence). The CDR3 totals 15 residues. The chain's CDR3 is CATSRSLNSGNTIYF. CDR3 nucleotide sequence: TGTGCCACCAGCAGATCGCTTAACTCTGGAAACACCATATATTTT.

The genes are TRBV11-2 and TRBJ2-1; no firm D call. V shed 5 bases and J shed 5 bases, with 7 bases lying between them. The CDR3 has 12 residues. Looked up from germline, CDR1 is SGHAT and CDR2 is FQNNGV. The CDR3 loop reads CASSPRHNEQFF. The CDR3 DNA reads TGTGCCAGCAGCCCCCGGCACAATGAGCAGTTCTTC.

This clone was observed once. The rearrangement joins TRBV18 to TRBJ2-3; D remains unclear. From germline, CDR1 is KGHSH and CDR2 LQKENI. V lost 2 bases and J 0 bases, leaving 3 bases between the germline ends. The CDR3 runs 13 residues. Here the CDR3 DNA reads TGTGCCAGCTCACCATTTAGCACAGATACGCAGTATTTT. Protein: CASSPFSTDTQYF.

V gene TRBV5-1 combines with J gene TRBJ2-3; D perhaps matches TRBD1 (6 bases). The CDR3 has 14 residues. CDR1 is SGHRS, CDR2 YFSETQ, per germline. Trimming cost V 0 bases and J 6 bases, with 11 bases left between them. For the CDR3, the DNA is TGCGCCAGCAGCTTGGGGGGGACACGGGATACGCAGTATTTT. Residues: CASSLGGTRDTQYF. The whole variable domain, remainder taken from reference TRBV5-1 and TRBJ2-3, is KAGVTQTPRYLIKTRGQQVTLSCSPISGHRSVSWYQQTPGQGLQFLFEYFSETQRNKGNFPGRFSGRQFSNSRSEMNVSTLELGDSALYLCASSLGGTRDTQYFGPGTRLTVL.

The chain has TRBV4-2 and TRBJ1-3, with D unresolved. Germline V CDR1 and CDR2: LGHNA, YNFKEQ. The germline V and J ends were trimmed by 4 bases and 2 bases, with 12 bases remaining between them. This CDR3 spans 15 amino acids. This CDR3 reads CASSPIERAGNTIYF. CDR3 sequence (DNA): TGTGCCAGCAGCCCAATTGAGAGGGCTGGAAACACCATATATTTT.

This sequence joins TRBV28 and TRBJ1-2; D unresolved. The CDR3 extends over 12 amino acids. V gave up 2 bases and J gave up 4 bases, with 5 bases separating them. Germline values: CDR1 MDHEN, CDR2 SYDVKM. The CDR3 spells CASSLVSYGYTF. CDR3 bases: TGTGCCAGCAGTTTAGTGAGCTATGGCTACACCTTC.

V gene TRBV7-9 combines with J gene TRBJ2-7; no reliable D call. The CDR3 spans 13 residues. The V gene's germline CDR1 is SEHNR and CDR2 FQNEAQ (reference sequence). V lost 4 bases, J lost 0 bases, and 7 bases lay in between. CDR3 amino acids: CASSSRISYEQYF. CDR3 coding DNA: TGTGCCAGCAGCTCCCGGATCTCCTACGAGCAGTACTTC.

CDR3 DNA sequence: TGTGCCAGCTGGGCGGGAGTGGTTAGAGCCGGGGAGCTGTTTTTT. It specifies CASWAGVVRAGELFF. The V gene is TRBV6-1, the J gene TRBJ2-2; 7 positions agree with TRBD2. The CDR3 loop spans 15 amino acids. Germline assignment: CDR1 MNHNS and CDR2 SASEGT. V was clipped by 8 bases and J by 6 bases; unmatched bases: 12.

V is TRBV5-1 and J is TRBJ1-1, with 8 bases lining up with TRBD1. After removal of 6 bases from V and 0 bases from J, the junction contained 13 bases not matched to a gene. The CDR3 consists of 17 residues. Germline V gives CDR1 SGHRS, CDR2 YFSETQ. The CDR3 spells CASTHTGTGVMNTEAFF. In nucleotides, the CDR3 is TGCGCCAGCACCCACACCGGGACAGGAGTCATGAACACTGAAGCTTTCTTT.

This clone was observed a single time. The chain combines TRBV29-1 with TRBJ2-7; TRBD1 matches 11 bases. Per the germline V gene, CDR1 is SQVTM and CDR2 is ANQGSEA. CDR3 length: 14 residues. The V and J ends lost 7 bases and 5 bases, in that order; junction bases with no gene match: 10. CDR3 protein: CSGSPGQGVHEQYF. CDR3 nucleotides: TGCAGCGGATCGCCGGGACAGGGGGTCCACGAGCAGTACTTC.

The CDR3 nucleotides are TGTGCCAGCAGCATAGACAGGGAGCAGCCCCAGCATTTT. This translates into CASSIDREQPQHF. J is TRBJ1-5 and V is TRBV7-9, with 7 positions matching TRBD1. This CDR3 is built from 13 residues. Germline values: CDR1 SEHNR, CDR2 FQNEAQ (reference sequence). Trimming cost V 5 bases and J 7 bases; bases outside gene matches: 5.

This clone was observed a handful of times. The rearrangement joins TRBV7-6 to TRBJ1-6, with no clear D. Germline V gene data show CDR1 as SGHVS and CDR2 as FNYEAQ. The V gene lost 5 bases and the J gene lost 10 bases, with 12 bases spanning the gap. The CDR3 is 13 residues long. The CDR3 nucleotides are TGTGCCAGCAGCGGGGTTGGAGGGTCACCCCTCCACTTT. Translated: CASSGVGGSPLHF.

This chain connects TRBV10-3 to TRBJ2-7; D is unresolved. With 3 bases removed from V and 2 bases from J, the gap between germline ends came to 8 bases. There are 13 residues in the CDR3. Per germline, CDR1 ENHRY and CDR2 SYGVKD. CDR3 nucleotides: TGTGCCATCAGTGATTCTGGGCCCTACGAGCAGTACTTC. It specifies CAISDSGPYEQYF.

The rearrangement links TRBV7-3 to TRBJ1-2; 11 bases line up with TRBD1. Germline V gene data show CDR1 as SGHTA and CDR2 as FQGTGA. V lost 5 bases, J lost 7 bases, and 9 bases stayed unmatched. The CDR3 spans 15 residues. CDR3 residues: CASSPGQGASSGYTF. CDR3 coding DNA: TGTGCCAGCAGCCCAGGACAGGGGGCATCCTCTGGCTACACCTTC.

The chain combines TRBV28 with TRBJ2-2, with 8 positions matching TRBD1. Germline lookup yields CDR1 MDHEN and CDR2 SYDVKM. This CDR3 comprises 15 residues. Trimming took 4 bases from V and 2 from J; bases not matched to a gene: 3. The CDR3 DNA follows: TGTGCCAGCAGTTCGGGACAGGATAACACCGGGGAGCTGTTTTTT. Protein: CASSSGQDNTGELFF.

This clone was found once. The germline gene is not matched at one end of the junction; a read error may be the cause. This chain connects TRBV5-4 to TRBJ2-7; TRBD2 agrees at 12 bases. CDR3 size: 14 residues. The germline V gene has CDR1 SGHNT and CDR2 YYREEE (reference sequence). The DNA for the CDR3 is TGTGCCAGCAATCTAGCGGGGGGGCCGAACGAGCAGCACTTC. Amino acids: CASNLAGGPNEQHF.

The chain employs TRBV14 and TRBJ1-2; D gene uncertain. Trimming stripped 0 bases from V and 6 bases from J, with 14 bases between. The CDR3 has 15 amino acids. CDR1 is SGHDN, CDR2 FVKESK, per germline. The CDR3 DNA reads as TGTGCCAGCAGCCAAGATATGGGCTCCCGGCATGGCTACACCTTC. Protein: CASSQDMGSRHGYTF.

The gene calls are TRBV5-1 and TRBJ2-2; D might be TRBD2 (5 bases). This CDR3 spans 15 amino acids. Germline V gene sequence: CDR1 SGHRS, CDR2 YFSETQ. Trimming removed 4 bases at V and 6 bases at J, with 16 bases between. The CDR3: CASSLPKAGAGELFF. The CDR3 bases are TGCGCCAGCAGCCTACCTAAAGCCGGGGCCGGGGAGCTGTTTTTT.

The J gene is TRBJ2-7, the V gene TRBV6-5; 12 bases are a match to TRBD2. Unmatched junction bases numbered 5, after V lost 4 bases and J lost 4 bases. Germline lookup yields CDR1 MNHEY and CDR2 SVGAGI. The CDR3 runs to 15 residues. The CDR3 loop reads CASSSSSGRVYEQYF. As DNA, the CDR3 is TGTGCCAGCAGTTCCTCTAGCGGGAGGGTATACGAGCAGTACTTC.

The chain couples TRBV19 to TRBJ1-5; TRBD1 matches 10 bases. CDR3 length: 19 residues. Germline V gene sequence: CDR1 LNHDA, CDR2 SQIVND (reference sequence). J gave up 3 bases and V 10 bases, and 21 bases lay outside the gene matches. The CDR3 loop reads CATTYRDRGVPWNNQPQHF. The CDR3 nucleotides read TGTGCCACCACATACCGGGACAGGGGCGTACCGTGGAACAATCAGCCCCAGCATTTT.